The entry that follows covers one TCR beta chain sequence. What it binds is not known. This sample was included in a study of identical twins. V was clipped by 4 bases and J by 4 bases, with 14 bases between them. In germline, CDR1 is SGHRS, CDR2 YFSETQ. This CDR3 has 15 residues. Findings of the study overall: Insertions ran lower in abundant cord blood beta clonotypes, though not in memory repertoires.

TCRdb ran MiXCR on the 5' RACE reads and lists one entry per CDR3 protein. The sample lists about 530,000 distinct CDR3 sequences; more than 20% were seen once. Separately, the same data were catalogued under a study of yellow fever vaccine responses in identical twins.

The sequenced material came from CD4+ T cells sorted from blood. The chain links TRBV5-1 to TRBJ2-2; no clear D. The clonotype comes from a woman under 30 in good health. CDR3 amino acids: CASSVRDSSTGELFF. For the CDR3, the DNA is TGCGCCAGCAGCGTAAGAGACTCGTCCACCGGGGAGCTGTTTTTT.